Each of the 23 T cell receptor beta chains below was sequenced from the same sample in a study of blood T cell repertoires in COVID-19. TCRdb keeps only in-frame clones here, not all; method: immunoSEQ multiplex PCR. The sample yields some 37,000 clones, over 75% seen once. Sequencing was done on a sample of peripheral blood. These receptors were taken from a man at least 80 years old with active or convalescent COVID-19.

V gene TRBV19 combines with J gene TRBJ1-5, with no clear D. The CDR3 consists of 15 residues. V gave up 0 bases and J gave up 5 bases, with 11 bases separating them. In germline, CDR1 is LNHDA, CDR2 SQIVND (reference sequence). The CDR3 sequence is CASSIDRGNDQPQHF. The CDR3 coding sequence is TGTGCCAGTAGTATAGATCGGGGTAACGATCAGCCCCAGCATTTT.

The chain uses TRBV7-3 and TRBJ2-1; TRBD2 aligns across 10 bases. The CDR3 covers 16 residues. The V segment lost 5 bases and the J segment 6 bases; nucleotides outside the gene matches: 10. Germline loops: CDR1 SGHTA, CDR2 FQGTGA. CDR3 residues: CASSPNLAGDRNEQFF. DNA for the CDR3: TGTGCCAGCAGCCCGAATCTAGCGGGGGACCGCAATGAGCAGTTCTTC.

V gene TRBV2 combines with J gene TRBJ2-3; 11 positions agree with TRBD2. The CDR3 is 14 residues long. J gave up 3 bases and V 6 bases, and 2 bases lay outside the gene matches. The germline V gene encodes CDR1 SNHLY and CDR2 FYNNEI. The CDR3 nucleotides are TGTGCCAGCAGGGCTAGCGGGGGGACAGATACGCAGTATTTT. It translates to CASRASGGTDTQYF.

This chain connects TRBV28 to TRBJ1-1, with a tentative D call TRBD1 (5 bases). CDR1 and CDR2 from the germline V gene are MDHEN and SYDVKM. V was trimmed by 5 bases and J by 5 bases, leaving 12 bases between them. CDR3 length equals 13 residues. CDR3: CASSRPPGTEAFF. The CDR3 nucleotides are TGTGCCAGCAGTCGACCACCAGGGACTGAAGCTTTCTTT.

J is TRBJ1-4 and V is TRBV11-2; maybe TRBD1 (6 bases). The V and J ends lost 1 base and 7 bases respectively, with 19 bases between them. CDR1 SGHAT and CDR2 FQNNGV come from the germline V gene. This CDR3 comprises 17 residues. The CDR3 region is CASSLGYRQRGSEKLFF. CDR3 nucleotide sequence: TGTGCCAGCAGCTTAGGGTACCGACAGAGGGGGTCTGAAAAACTGTTTTTT.

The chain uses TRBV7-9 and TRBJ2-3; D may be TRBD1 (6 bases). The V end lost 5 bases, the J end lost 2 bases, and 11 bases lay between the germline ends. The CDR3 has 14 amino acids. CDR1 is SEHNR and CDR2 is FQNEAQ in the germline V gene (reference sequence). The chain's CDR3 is CASSPGQFTDTQYF. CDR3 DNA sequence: TGTGCCAGCAGCCCAGGACAGTTCACAGATACGCAGTATTTT.

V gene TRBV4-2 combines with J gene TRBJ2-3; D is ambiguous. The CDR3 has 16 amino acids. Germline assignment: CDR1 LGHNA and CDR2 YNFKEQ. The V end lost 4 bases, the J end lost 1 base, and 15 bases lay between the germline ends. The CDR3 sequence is CASSPQANVGTDTQYF. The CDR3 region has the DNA TGTGCCAGCAGCCCCCAGGCGAATGTAGGCACAGATACGCAGTATTTT.

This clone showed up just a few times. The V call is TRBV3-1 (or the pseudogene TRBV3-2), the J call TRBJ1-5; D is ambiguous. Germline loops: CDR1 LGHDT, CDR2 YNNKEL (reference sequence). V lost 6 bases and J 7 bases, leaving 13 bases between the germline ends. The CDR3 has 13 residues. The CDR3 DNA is TGTGCCAGCAGGGGAGGGATCGGGCAGCCCCAGCATTTT. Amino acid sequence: CASRGGIGQPQHF.

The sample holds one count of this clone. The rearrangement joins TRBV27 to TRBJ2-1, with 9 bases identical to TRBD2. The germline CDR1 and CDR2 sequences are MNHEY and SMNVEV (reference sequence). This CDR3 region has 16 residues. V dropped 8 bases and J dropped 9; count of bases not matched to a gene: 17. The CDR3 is CASSPGGTSLAREQFF. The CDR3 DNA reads TGTGCCAGCTCCCCCGGGGGGACTAGCTTAGCGCGTGAGCAGTTCTTC.

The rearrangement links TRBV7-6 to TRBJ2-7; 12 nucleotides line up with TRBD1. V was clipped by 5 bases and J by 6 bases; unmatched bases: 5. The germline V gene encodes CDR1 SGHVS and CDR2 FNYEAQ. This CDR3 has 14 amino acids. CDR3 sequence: CASSPGTGGAEQYF. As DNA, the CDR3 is TGTGCCAGCAGCCCCGGGACAGGGGGCGCCGAGCAGTACTTC.

CDR3 bases: TGTGCCAGCAGCCGAGATTCACTCCACACAGATACGCAGTATTTT. It specifies CASSRDSLHTDTQYF. The V and J genes are TRBV7-8 and TRBJ2-3; D is unresolved. CDR3 length equals 15 residues. The V gene lost 5 bases and the J gene lost 2 bases, with 14 bases spanning the gap. Germline V CDR1 and CDR2: SGHVS, FQNEAQ.

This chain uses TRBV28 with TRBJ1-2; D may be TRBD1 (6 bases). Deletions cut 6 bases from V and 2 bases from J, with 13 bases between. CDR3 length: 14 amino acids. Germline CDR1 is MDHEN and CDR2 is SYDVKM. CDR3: CASSTPRGNYGYTF. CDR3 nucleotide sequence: TGTGCCAGCAGCACCCCGAGGGGGAACTATGGCTACACCTTC.

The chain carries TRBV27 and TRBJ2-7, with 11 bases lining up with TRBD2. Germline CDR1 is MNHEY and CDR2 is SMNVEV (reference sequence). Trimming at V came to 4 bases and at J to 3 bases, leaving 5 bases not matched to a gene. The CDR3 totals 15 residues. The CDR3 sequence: CASSSLAGVSYEQYF. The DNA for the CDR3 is TGTGCCAGCAGTTCACTAGCGGGAGTTAGCTACGAGCAGTACTTC.

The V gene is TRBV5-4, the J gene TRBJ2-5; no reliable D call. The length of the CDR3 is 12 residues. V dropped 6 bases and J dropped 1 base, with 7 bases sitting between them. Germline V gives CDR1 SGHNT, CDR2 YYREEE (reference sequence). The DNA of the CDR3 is TGTGCCAGCATGGGCAGCCAAGAGACCCAGTACTTC. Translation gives CASMGSQETQYF. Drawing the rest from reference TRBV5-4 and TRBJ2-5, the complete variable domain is ETGVTQSPTHLIKTRGQQVTLRCSSQSGHNTVSWYQQALGQGPQFIFQYYREEENGRGNFPPRFSGLQFPNYSSELNVNALELDDSALYLCASMGSQETQYFGPGTRLLVL.

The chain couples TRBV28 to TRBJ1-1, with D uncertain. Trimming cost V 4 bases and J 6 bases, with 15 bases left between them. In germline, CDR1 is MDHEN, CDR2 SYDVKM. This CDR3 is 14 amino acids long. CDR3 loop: CASSSGRRGAEAFF. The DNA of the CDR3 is TGTGCCAGCAGTTCAGGCCGGCGGGGAGCTGAAGCTTTCTTT.

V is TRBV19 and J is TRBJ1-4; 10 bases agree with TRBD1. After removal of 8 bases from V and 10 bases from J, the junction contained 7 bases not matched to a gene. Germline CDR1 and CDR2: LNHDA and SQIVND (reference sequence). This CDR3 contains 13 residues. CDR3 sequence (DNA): TGTGCCAGTCACGACAGGGGGCTTGGAAAACTGTTTTTT. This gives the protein CASHDRGLGKLFF.

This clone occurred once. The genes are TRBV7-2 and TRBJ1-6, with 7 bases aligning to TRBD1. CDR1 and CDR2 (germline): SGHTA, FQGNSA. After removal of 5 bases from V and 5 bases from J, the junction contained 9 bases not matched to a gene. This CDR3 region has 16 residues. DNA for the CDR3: TGTGCCAGCAGCCGCGGAGGGGGCAACGATAATTCACCCCTCCACTTT. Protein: CASSRGGGNDNSPLHF.

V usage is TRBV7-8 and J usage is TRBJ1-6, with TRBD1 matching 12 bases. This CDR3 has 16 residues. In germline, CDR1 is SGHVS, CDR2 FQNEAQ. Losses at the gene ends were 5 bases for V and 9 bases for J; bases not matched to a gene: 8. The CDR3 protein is CASSTGSGQGASPLHF. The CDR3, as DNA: TGTGCCAGCAGCACAGGTTCGGGACAGGGGGCTTCACCCCTCCACTTT.

CDR3 nucleotide sequence: TGTGCCAGCAGTTCCACAGGGGGCTCTGGGGCCAACGTCCTGACTTTC. Translating gives CASSSTGGSGANVLTF. This chain links TRBV6-5 with TRBJ2-6; the match to TRBD1 covers 8 bases. V lost 4 bases to trimming and J lost 0 bases; unmatched junction nucleotides: 2. Germline V gene lookup returns CDR1 MNHEY and CDR2 SVGAGI. The CDR3 runs to 16 residues.

CDR3 nucleotides: TGTGCCAGCAGCTTAGCGAGAAACACCGGGGAGCTGTTTTTT. Translating it yields CASSLARNTGELFF. The chain couples TRBV11-2 to TRBJ2-2; the D is unclear. The CDR3 is made up of 14 amino acids. Germline CDR1 reads SGHAT; CDR2 reads FQNNGV. Between the trimmed V and J ends, which lost 1 base and 2 bases, there was a span of 5 bases. Supplemented by reference TRBV11-2 and TRBJ2-2, the full variable domain reads EAGVAQSPRYKIIEKRQSVAFWCNPISGHATLYWYQQILGQGPKLLIQFQNNGVVDDSQLPKDRFSAERLKGVDSTLKIQPAKLEDSAVYLCASSLARNTGELFFGEGSRLTVL.

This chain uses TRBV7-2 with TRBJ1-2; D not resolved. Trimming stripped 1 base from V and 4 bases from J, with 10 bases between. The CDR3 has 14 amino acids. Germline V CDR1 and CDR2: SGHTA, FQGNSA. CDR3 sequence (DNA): TGTGCCAGCAGCTTAGTACGGGAACCCTATGGCTACACCTTC. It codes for CASSLVREPYGYTF.

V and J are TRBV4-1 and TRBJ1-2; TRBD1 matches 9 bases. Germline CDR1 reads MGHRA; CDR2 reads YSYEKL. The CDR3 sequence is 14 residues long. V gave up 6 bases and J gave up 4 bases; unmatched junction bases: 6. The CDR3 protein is CASRPTGGRYGYTF. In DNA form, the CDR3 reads TGCGCCAGCAGGCCTACAGGGGGCCGCTATGGCTACACCTTC.

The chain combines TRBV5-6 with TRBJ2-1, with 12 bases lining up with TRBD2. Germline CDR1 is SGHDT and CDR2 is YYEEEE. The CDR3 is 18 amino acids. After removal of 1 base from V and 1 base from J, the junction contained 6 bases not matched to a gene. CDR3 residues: CASSLLLAGGISYNEQFF. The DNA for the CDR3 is TGTGCCAGCAGCTTGTTACTAGCGGGGGGCATATCCTACAATGAGCAGTTCTTC.